The 23 T cell receptor beta chains presented below share a single source sample, sequenced in a study of blood T cell repertoires in COVID-19. Assay used: immunoSEQ multiplex PCR; TCRdb lists only in-frame clones, some missing. The sample holds roughly 160,000 clones; approximately 90% are singletons and the top ten take about 2.3%. Source material: peripheral blood. The source is a man aged 18 to 29 with acute or convalescent COVID-19.

This clone has only one observation. The chain links TRBV6-6 to TRBJ1-1; D call uncertain. V shed 5 bases and J shed 0 bases, with 13 bases lying between them. Germline loops: CDR1 MNHNY, CDR2 SVGAGI (reference sequence). The CDR3 is 15 residues long. CDR3 protein: CASSPRMVVNTEAFF. The CDR3 coding sequence is TGTGCCAGCAGTCCTAGAATGGTGGTGAACACTGAAGCTTTCTTT.

The chain recombines TRBV6-5 with TRBJ1-2; tentative D call: TRBD1 (5 bases). The CDR3 is 15 amino acids. Germline V CDR1 and CDR2: MNHEY, SVGAGI. V was shortened by 4 bases and J by 9 bases, with 21 bases between the two germline ends. The CDR3, as DNA: TGTGCCAGCAGTTGGCAGGGCAGGTCGGAAGTCAGCTACACCTTC. Translated, it gives CASSWQGRSEVSYTF.

The CDR3: CASSVTGALGPQHF. In DNA, the CDR3 is TGTGCCAGCAGTGTAACAGGGGCCCTTGGGCCCCAGCATTTT. V and J are TRBV25-1 and TRBJ1-5; TRBD1 matches 7 bases. Germline CDR1 MGHDK, CDR2 SYGVNS. The CDR3 sequence is 14 residues long. V trimming: 4 bases; J trimming: 9 bases; junction bases outside the gene matches: 9.

The V gene is TRBV6-5, the J gene TRBJ2-1; 7 nucleotides line up with TRBD2. With 6 bases clipped from V and 1 base from J, the junction kept 6 bases outside the gene matches. The CDR3 length is 15 residues. Germline V gene lookup returns CDR1 MNHEY and CDR2 SVGAGI. CDR3 in DNA: TGTGCCAGCAGCCAAATTAGCGGGTCCTACAATGAGCAGTTCTTC. Its protein is CASSQISGSYNEQFF.

The chain joins TRBV4-1 to TRBJ2-1, with 7 bases matching TRBD2. This CDR3 has 16 residues. V was clipped by 0 bases and J by 7 bases; unmatched bases: 9. From germline, CDR1 is MGHRA and CDR2 YSYEKL. The CDR3 DNA follows: TGCGCCAGCAGCCAAGATCGGGGGGTTGGGGAAAATGAGCAGTTCTTC. Its translation is CASSQDRGVGENEQFF.

The gene calls are TRBV5-8 and TRBJ1-3; no reliable D call. The V gene's germline CDR1 is SGHTS and CDR2 YDEGEE. This CDR3 comprises 15 residues. Trimming left V 3 bases short and J 0 bases short, with 10 bases between. The chain's CDR3 is CASSSRRVSGNTIYF. DNA of the CDR3: TGTGCCAGCAGCTCAAGACGGGTCTCTGGAAACACCATATATTTT. The whole variable domain, filled in from reference TRBV5-8 and TRBJ1-3, reads EAGVTQSPTHLIKTRGQQATLRCSPISGHTSVYWYQQALGLGLQFLLWYDEGEERNRGNFPPRFSGRQFPNYSSELNVNALELEDSALYLCASSSRRVSGNTIYFGEGSWLTVV.

This rearrangement joins TRBV19 to TRBJ2-2; a possible D gene is TRBD1 (6 bases). CDR1 LNHDA and CDR2 SQIVND come from the germline V gene (reference sequence). With 3 bases removed from V and 6 bases from J, the gap between germline ends came to 8 bases. The CDR3 spans 13 residues. The CDR3 loop reads CASSIGGPGELFF. The CDR3 DNA reads TGTGCCAGTAGTATTGGGGGCCCCGGGGAGCTGTTTTTT. Together with reference TRBV19 and TRBJ2-2, the CDR3 gives the full variable domain: DGGITQSPKYLFRKEGQNVTLSCEQNLNHDAMYWYRQDPGQGLRLIYYSQIVNDFQKGDIAEGYSVSREKKESFPLTVTSAQKNPTAFYLCASSIGGPGELFFGEGSRLTVL.

This chain uses TRBV12-5 with TRBJ2-7, with TRBD1 matching 7 bases. V lost 7 bases, J lost 4 bases, and 10 bases stayed unmatched. This CDR3 has 14 amino acids. Germline CDR1 and CDR2: LGHNT and FRNRAP. The CDR3 coding sequence is TGTGCTAGTGCACCGACAGGGCTCCCTTACGAGCAGTACTTC. Translating it yields CASAPTGLPYEQYF.

The chain joins TRBV7-2 to TRBJ1-5; unclear D gene. Germline lookup yields CDR1 SGHTA and CDR2 FQGNSA. The CDR3 has 16 residues. Trimming took off 1 base at V and 7 bases at J, with 17 bases between the two ends. CDR3 residues: CASSLVARTGGQPQHF. In nucleotides, the CDR3 is TGTGCCAGCAGCTTAGTGGCCAGGACGGGAGGCCAGCCCCAGCATTTT.

This clone was counted once. This chain links TRBV2 with TRBJ2-1; TRBD2 matches 14 bases. Unmatched junction bases numbered 6, after V lost 8 bases and J lost 0 bases. CDR3 length: 17 residues. The germline CDR1 and CDR2 sequences are SNHLY and FYNNEI. CDR3: CASRGTSGSTSYNEQFF. In nucleotides, the CDR3 is TGTGCCAGCCGCGGGACTAGCGGGAGCACCTCCTACAATGAGCAGTTCTTC.

The CDR3 DNA reads TGTGCCAGTAGTCTGACAGGGGACTACTACGAGCAGTACTTC. It is translated as CASSLTGDYYEQYF. This rearrangement joins TRBV19 to TRBJ2-7; TRBD1 is a possible D gene (8 bases). This CDR3 spans 14 amino acids. V was cut by 5 bases and J by 3 bases, with 14 bases left in between. Germline assignment: CDR1 LNHDA and CDR2 SQIVND (reference sequence).

The J gene is TRBJ1-6, the V gene TRBV11-2, with D unresolved. V lost 5 bases to trimming and J lost 5 bases, with 13 bases between them. The CDR3 sequence is 15 residues long. Germline-derived CDR1 and CDR2 are SGHAT and FQNNGV. The CDR3 coding sequence is TGTGCCAGCAGCCTAGGACGAGGGAATAATTCACCCCTCCACTTT. Its translation is CASSLGRGNNSPLHF.

V usage is TRBV3-1 (or the pseudogene TRBV3-2) and J usage is TRBJ1-1, with TRBD1 matching over 12 bases. The CDR3 has 14 amino acids. V shed 3 bases, J shed 5 bases, and the junction held 1 base outside the gene matches. Germline V gives CDR1 LGHDT, CDR2 YNNKEL (reference sequence). The chain's CDR3 is CASSQGQGATEAFF. The CDR3 DNA is TGTGCCAGCAGCCAGGGACAGGGGGCGACTGAAGCTTTCTTT.

The chain is built from TRBV19 and TRBJ1-2, with D possibly TRBD1 on 5 matching bases. Per the germline V gene, CDR1 is LNHDA and CDR2 is SQIVND (reference sequence). The ends were cut back, 7 bases at V and 8 bases at J, with 17 bases in the middle. This CDR3 has 13 amino acids. Written as DNA, the CDR3 is TGTGCCAGTAAATTTGGGGGGGAAGGAGGCTACACCTTC. It translates to CASKFGGEGGYTF.

The CDR3 coding sequence is TGTGCCAGCAGTCAAGACGGGATCAACTATGGCTACACCTTC. It encodes CASSQDGINYGYTF. The chain carries TRBV6-2 or TRBV6-3 and TRBJ1-2; D call uncertain. Trimming left V 5 bases short and J 2 bases short, with 12 bases between. Per germline, CDR1 MNHEY and CDR2 SVGEGT. CDR3 size: 14 residues.

The CDR3 sequence is CASSDLDRLEAFF. The CDR3 nucleotides read TGTGCCAGCAGTGACCTAGACAGGTTGGAAGCTTTCTTT. The rearrangement joins TRBV2 to TRBJ1-1; tentative D call: TRBD1 (6 bases). Germline V gene data show CDR1 as SNHLY and CDR2 as FYNNEI. The CDR3 runs to 13 residues. V was clipped by 3 bases and J by 8 bases, with 13 bases between them.

This clone was seen once. This chain links TRBV5-5 with TRBJ1-6; TRBD1 matches 8 bases. The CDR3 contains 15 residues. The V gene's germline CDR1 is SGHKS and CDR2 YYEKEE (reference sequence). Germline trimming cut 3 bases from V and 6 bases from J; bases unmatched to any gene: 5. CDR3 amino acids: CASSSGQGGNSPLHF. CDR3 DNA sequence: TGTGCCAGCAGCTCAGGACAGGGAGGTAATTCACCCCTCCACTTT.

The chain recombines TRBV12-3 or TRBV12-4 with TRBJ1-1; D call uncertain. V shed 1 base and J shed 2 bases, with 5 bases lying between them. There are 13 residues in the CDR3. For the CDR3, the DNA is TGTGCCAGCAGTTTAGGTCCAAACACTGAAGCTTTCTTT. Protein: CASSLGPNTEAFF.

CDR3 nucleotides: TGTGCCAGCAGTGAAGTGTGGGGGGGCGCCGGAAACACCATATATTTT. Residues: CASSEVWGGAGNTIYF. The chain recombines TRBV6-1 with TRBJ1-3; D is perhaps TRBD1 (6 bases). Between the trimmed V and J ends, which lost 1 base and 4 bases, there was a span of 14 bases. The length of the CDR3 is 16 residues. CDR1 MNHNS and CDR2 SASEGT come from the germline V gene.

This clone was recorded a few times. J is TRBJ1-4 and V is TRBV6-5, with D hard to call. The germline V and J ends were trimmed by 6 bases and 0 bases, with 11 bases remaining between them. This CDR3 contains 15 residues. Germline V gene data show CDR1 as MNHEY and CDR2 as SVGAGI. CDR3 sequence: CASRLTSATNEKLFF. CDR3 DNA sequence: TGTGCCAGCAGGCTCACAAGTGCAACTAATGAAAAACTGTTTTTT.

The gene calls are TRBV30 and TRBJ1-2, with D perhaps matching TRBD1 (5 bases). The length of the CDR3 is 13 residues. CDR1 is GTSNPN and CDR2 is SVGIG in the germline V gene (reference sequence). Trimming shortened V by 5 bases and J by 0 bases, and 10 bases separated the two germline ends. CDR3 DNA sequence: TGTGCCTGGCAGGGTGGGACTAACTATGGCTACACCTTC. Its protein is CAWQGGTNYGYTF. The full variable domain, completed using reference TRBV30 and TRBJ1-2, is SQTIHQWPATLVQPVGSPLSLECTVEGTSNPNLYWYRQAAGRGLQLLFYSVGIGQISSEVPQNLSASRPQDRQFILSSKKLLLSDSGFYLCAWQGGTNYGYTFGSGTRLTVV.

The chain links TRBV19 to TRBJ1-4; a possible D gene is TRBD1 (6 bases). The CDR3 is 15 amino acids. The V gene lost 5 bases and the J gene lost 4 bases, with 14 bases spanning the gap. The germline gives CDR1 LNHDA, CDR2 SQIVND (reference sequence). The CDR3 is CASSPPGGLNEKLFF. As DNA, the CDR3 is TGTGCCAGTAGTCCTCCGGGGGGGCTTAATGAAAAACTGTTTTTT.

The CDR3 coding sequence is TGTGCCACCAGTGGAACACAGGGGGTGAACACTGAAGCTTTCTTT. Its protein is CATSGTQGVNTEAFF. The gene calls are TRBV24-1 and TRBJ1-1, with 8 bases that match TRBD1. The ends lost 5 bases at V and 0 bases at J; junction bases unmatched: 4. Germline V gives CDR1 KGHDR, CDR2 SFDVKD. This CDR3 is 15 amino acids long.